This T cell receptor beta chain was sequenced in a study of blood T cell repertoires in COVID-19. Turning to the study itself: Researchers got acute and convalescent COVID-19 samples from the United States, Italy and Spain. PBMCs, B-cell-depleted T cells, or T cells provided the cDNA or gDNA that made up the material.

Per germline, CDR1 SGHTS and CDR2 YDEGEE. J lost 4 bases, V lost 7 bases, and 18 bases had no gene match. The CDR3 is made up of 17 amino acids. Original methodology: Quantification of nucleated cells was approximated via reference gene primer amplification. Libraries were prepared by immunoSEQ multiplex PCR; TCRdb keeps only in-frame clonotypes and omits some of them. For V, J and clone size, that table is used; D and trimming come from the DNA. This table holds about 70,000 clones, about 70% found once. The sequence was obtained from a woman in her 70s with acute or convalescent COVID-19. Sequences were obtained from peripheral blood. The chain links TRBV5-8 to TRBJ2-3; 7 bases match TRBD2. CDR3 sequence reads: CASPNDPQTSVADTQYF. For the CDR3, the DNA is TGTGCCAGCCCAAACGACCCCCAAACTAGCGTGGCAGATACGCAGTATTTT.